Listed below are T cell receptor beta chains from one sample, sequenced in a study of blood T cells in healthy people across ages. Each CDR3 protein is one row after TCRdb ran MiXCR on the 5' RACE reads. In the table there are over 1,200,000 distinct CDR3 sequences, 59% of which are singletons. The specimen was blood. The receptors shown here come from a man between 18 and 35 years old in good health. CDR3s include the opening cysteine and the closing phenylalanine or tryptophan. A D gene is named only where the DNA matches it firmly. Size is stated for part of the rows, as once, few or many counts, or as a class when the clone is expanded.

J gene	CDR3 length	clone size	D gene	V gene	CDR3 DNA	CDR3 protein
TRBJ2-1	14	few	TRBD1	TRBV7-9	TGTGCCAGCAGCTTACCGGGACAGTACAATGAGCAGTTCTTC	CASSLPGQYNEQFF
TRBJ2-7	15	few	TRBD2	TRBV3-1	TGTGCCAGCAGCCAAGCTAGCGGGAGGGTCTACGAGCAGTACTTC	CASSQASGRVYEQYF
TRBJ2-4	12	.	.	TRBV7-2	TGTGCCAGCAGCTGGGGACCGAACATTCAGTACTTC	CASSWGPNIQYF
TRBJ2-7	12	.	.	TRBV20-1	TGCTGTGCCGAGGACGGGACCTACGAGCAGTACTTC	CCAEDGTYEQYF
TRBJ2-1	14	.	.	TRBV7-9	TGTGCCAGCAGAAACGTAAGCTCCTACAATGAGCAGTTCTTC	CASRNVSSYNEQFF
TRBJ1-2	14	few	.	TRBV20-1	TGCAGTGCTAGGCCGGCCTCAGGAAACTATGGCTACACCTTC	CSARPASGNYGYTF
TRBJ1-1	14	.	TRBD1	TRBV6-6	TGTGCCAGCAGTACGGACAGGAAGAACACTGAAGCTTTCTTT	CASSTDRKNTEAFF
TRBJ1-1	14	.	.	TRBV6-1	TGTGCCAGCAGTGCTGGGGGGGAGCCCACTGAAGCTTTCTTT	CASSAGGEPTEAFF
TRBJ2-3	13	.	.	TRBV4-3	TGCGCCAGCAGCGGGAGCGAGGTCGATACGCAGTATTTT	CASSGSEVDTQYF
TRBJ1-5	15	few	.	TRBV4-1	TGCGCCAGCAGCTACCGGGACGTCCGCAATCAGCCCCAGCATTTT	CASSYRDVRNQPQHF
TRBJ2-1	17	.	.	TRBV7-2	TGTGCCAGCAGCTTAGCGTCGGGTCGGGGAATCGGCAATGAGCAGTTCTTC	CASSLASGRGIGNEQFF
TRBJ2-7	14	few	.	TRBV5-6	TGTGCCAGCAGCTTGAAGCGGCCCAACTACGAGCAGTACTTC	CASSLKRPNYEQYF
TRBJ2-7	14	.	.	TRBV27	TGTGCCAGCAGTTTATCGGCGGCGGTGGACGAGCAGTACTTC	CASSLSAAVDEQYF
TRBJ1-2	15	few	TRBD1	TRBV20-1	TGCAGTGCTCCCACCCGGGAGGGGGCTTACTATGGCTACACCTTC	CSAPTREGAYYGYTF
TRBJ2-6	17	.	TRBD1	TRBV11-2	TGTGCCAGCAGCTTATGGGACAGGGTACTGGGGGCCAACGTCCTGACTTTC	CASSLWDRVLGANVLTF
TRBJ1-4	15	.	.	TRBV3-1	TGTGCCAGCAGCCAAGTCGGGCAGGGGCGGGAAAAACTGTTTTTT	CASSQVGQGREKLFF
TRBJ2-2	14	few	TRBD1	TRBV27	TGTGCCAGCAGTTTACAGGGGGCGAGCGGGGAGCTGTTTTTT	CASSLQGASGELFF
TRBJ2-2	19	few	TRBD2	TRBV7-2	TGTGCCAGCAGCTTCAGACTAGCGGGGGCCAATTCGAACACCGGGGAGCTGTTTTTT	CASSFRLAGANSNTGELFF
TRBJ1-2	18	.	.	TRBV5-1	TGCGCCAGCAGTCCCCAGGTGGGGAGTCGGTCCAAGGACTATGGCTACACCTTC	CASSPQVGSRSKDYGYTF
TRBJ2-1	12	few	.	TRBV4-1	TGTGCCAGCAGCCCCCGAGGCTATGAGCAGTTCTTC	CASSPRGYEQFF
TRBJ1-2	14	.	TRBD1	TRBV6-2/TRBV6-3	TGTGCCAGCAGTCCAGACAGGGGATTATATGGCTACACCTTC	CASSPDRGLYGYTF
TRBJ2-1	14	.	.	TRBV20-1	TGCAGTGCTTCCGGTGCGCGGGACTACAATGAGCAGTTCTTC	CSASGARDYNEQFF
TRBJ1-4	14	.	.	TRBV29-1	TGCAGCGTTGGCGCAGTAGGGGCGACTGAAAAACTGTTTTTT	CSVGAVGATEKLFF
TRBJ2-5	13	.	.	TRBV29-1	TGCAGCGTTGGAGGCGGGGACCAAGAGACCCAGTACTTC	CSVGGGDQETQYF
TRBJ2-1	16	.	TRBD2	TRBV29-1	TGCAGCGTTGATAGGCGGGGGGCTCGCTCCTACAATGAGCAGTTCTTC	CSVDRRGARSYNEQFF
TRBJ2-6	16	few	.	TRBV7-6	TGTGCCAGCAGCTTACCCGGAAGCTCTGGGGCCAACGTCCTGACTTTC	CASSLPGSSGANVLTF
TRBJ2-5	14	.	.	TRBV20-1	TGCAGTGCTGTCACGGTTCAGTACCAAGAGACCCAGTACTTC	CSAVTVQYQETQYF
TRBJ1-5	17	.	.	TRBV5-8	TGTGCCAGCAGCCGTCTATATCAGACCAACATGCCGCAGCCCCAGCATTTT	CASSRLYQTNMPQPQHF
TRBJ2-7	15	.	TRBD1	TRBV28	TGTGCCAGCAGGCCCGGACAGGGGGCGGAGTACGAGCAGTACTTC	CASRPGQGAEYEQYF
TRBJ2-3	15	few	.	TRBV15	TGTGCCACCAGTGATCTGGCACAGAGCACAGATACGCAGTATTTT	CATSDLAQSTDTQYF